This T cell receptor beta chain appears in the sequencing data of a study of shared clonotypes between healthy human individuals. Study outcomes and limitations: Compared with clonotypes that all four donors shared, non-shared clonotypes had lower generation probabilities. Sharing across four donors was highest in naive CD4 (approximately 5%) and lowest in memory CD8 (approximately 0.4%).

In replicate PCRs of sorted subsets, approximately 210 ng DNA, approximately 32,000 T cell genomes, was used. TCRdb keeps only in-frame clones here, not all; method: immunoSEQ multiplex PCR. The sample includes about 2.4 million clones, roughly nine tenths of them seen just once. A note on this clone: Its antigen is as yet unknown.

The donor cohort consisted entirely of Caucasian adults residing in Nashville, Tennessee. Germline lookup yields CDR1 MNHEY and CDR2 SMNVEV (reference sequence). With 3 bases removed from V and 9 bases from J, the gap between germline ends came to 6 bases. CDR3 length: 11 residues. V gene TRBV27 combines with J gene TRBJ1-5; D remains ambiguous. The clonotype was recovered from a man aged 18 to 29 in good health. Sequencing was done on a sample of naive CD4+ T cells sorted from blood. The sample's subset: CD45RA+ positively selected. The CDR3 here is CASSFGGPQHF. The CDR3 DNA reads TGTGCCAGCAGTTTCGGAGGGCCCCAGCATTTT.